This TCR beta chain derives from a study of T cells after yellow fever vaccination. The ends lost 4 bases at V and 0 bases at J; junction bases unmatched: 13. Germline CDR1 LGHDT, CDR2 YNNKEL (reference sequence). The CDR3 has 18 amino acids. Template switching with 5'RACE generated the TCR cDNA and added a universal primer site and UMIs. Each CDR3 protein is one row after TCRdb ran MiXCR on the 5' RACE reads. The sample has around 340,000 distinct CDR3 sequences, about an eighth seen once. Findings of the study overall: FACS-sorted repertoires could harbor abundant contaminating bulk-population clonotypes.

This clonotype was seen only a few times. Its antigen is currently unknown. The receptor was derived from a man between 18 and 29 years old who received the YFV17D yellow fever vaccine. The chain is built from TRBV3-1 and TRBJ2-3, with 7 nucleotides matching TRBD2. The starting material was CD4+ T cells sorted from PBMCs, obtained 15 days after the yellow fever booster vaccination. This chain's CDR3 is CASSRGSFGGLSTDTQYF. The CDR3 bases are TGTGCCAGCAGCCGAGGGTCGTTCGGGGGGTTGAGCACAGATACGCAGTATTTT.